Below, 23 T cell receptor beta chains from the same sample are listed, as sequenced in a study of early T cells in non-severe SARS-CoV-2 infection listed by TCRdb under 2021. The library relied on 5' RACE. TCRdb shows the sequencer as NextSeq 500. The raw public data were reprocessed by TCRdb itself: fastp quality trimming at Q25, MiXCR clonotype calling, in-frame beta chains only. Identical CDR3 proteins give one entry, which carries the most common genes and DNA. This sample holds approximately 39,000 distinct CDR3 sequences; roughly 9.9% were observed only once. The biggest ten clones account for roughly 12% of the sample. Input material: whole blood. The receptors stem from an adult who was a healthcare worker with PCR-confirmed SARS-CoV-2 infection or an uninfected control (not recorded which).

A few counts support this clonotype. The chain is built from TRBV12-5 and TRBJ2-1; possibly TRBD1 for D (6 bases). The CDR3 runs 14 residues. V gave up 6 bases and J gave up 5 bases, with 14 bases separating them. The germline CDR1 and CDR2 sequences are LGHNT and FRNRAP. The CDR3 DNA follows: TGTGCTAGTGGATCAGACAGGTACGACAATGAGCAGTTCTTC. Translating it yields CASGSDRYDNEQFF.

This clonotype appeared many times. The V and J genes are TRBV5-5 and TRBJ1-4; D is unclear. The CDR3 totals 14 residues. Trimming shortened V by 5 bases and J by 0 bases, and 8 bases separated the two germline ends. Germline V gene sequence: CDR1 SGHKS, CDR2 YYEKEE (reference sequence). The CDR3 region has the DNA TGTGCCAGCAGGAGGGTGGCAACTAATGAAAAACTGTTTTTT. It encodes CASRRVATNEKLFF.

This chain joins TRBV6-5 and TRBJ2-7, with 9 bases that match TRBD2. The length of the CDR3 is 16 residues. Germline values: CDR1 MNHEY, CDR2 SVGAGI. Trimming cost V 6 bases and J 0 bases; bases outside gene matches: 9. In DNA form, the CDR3 reads TGTGCCAGCAGAGCGGGGGGCCCTCCTAGCTCCTACGAGCAGTACTTC. Amino acid sequence: CASRAGGPPSSYEQYF.

The J gene is TRBJ2-1, the V gene TRBV20-1, with D possibly being TRBD2 (6 bases). The V end lost 5 bases, the J end lost 1 base, and 15 bases lay between the germline ends. The CDR3 has 15 residues. CDR1 is DFQATT, CDR2 SNEGSKA, per germline (reference sequence). The CDR3: CSAAASEKSYNEQFF. The DNA of the CDR3 is TGCAGTGCTGCCGCTAGCGAGAAATCCTACAATGAGCAGTTCTTC.

This clonotype was detected ten times or more. The gene calls are TRBV20-1 and TRBJ1-2; no clear D. V was trimmed by 0 bases and J by 4 bases, leaving 12 bases between them. The CDR3 runs to 14 residues. From germline, CDR1 is DFQATT and CDR2 SNEGSKA (reference sequence). CDR3 amino acids: CSARDGRIPYGYTF. The CDR3 DNA reads TGCAGTGCTAGAGATGGGAGGATACCCTATGGCTACACCTTC.

This clonotype has a count of ten or more. The gene calls are TRBV29-1 and TRBJ2-5; tentatively, D is TRBD1 (5 bases). The CDR3 runs 14 residues. Germline lookup yields CDR1 SQVTM and CDR2 ANQGSEA. V lost 4 bases, J lost 4 bases, and 16 bases lay in between. The CDR3 DNA is TGCAGCGTTGTTGTCAGGGTCGTCCGAGAGACCCAGTACTTC. Its protein is CSVVVRVVRETQYF.

In its sample, this clonotype was seen many times. The chain is built from TRBV29-1 and TRBJ2-2; D uncertain. This CDR3 comprises 12 residues. Trimming cost V 4 bases and J 1 base, with 4 bases left between them. Germline loops: CDR1 SQVTM, CDR2 ANQGSEA. The CDR3 region is CSVGGNTGELFF. CDR3 DNA: TGCAGCGTTGGCGGGAACACCGGGGAGCTGTTTTTT.

This clonotype was seen a few times. This chain joins TRBV18 and TRBJ1-1, with D possibly matching TRBD1 (5 bases). Germline loops: CDR1 KGHSH, CDR2 LQKENI. Trimming shortened V by 3 bases and J by 4 bases, and 6 bases separated the two germline ends. This CDR3 has 12 residues. The CDR3: CASSPDSTEAFF. The CDR3 DNA is TGTGCCAGCTCACCTGACAGCACTGAAGCTTTCTTT.

This clonotype was seen at least ten times. This rearrangement joins TRBV6-2 or TRBV6-3 to TRBJ2-1; 11 bases map to TRBD1. The CDR3 runs to 18 residues. V dropped 5 bases and J dropped 2; count of bases not matched to a gene: 11. Germline values: CDR1 MNHEY, CDR2 SVGEGT. In DNA, the CDR3 is TGTGCCAGCAGTCAAAGAACGGGGACAGGGGGTGCCTACAATGAGCAGTTCTTC. Its translation is CASSQRTGTGGAYNEQFF.

This chain links TRBV5-1 with TRBJ2-3, with 7 bases fitting TRBD1. The CDR3 totals 14 residues. Germline-derived CDR1 and CDR2 are SGHRS and YFSETQ. V was clipped by 3 bases and J by 0 bases; unmatched bases: 1. This chain's CDR3 is CASSWDSSTDTQYF. CDR3 bases: TGCGCCAGCAGCTGGGACAGCAGCACAGATACGCAGTATTTT. The variable domain in full, with the rest retrieved from reference TRBV5-1 and TRBJ2-3, is KAGVTQTPRYLIKTRGQQVTLSCSPISGHRSVSWYQQTPGQGLQFLFEYFSETQRNKGNFPGRFSGRQFSNSRSEMNVSTLELGDSALYLCASSWDSSTDTQYFGPGTRLTVL.

The chain uses TRBV10-2 and TRBJ2-2; D is uncertain. V was shortened by 5 bases and J by 3 bases, with 10 bases between the two germline ends. Germline V gene lookup returns CDR1 WSHSY and CDR2 SAAADI. This CDR3 spans 14 amino acids. DNA of the CDR3: TGCGCCAGCAGTCCAGCCAGCTACACCGGGGAGCTGTTTTTT. Protein product: CASSPASYTGELFF.

This clonotype has only a few counts. This sequence joins TRBV29-1 and TRBJ2-7; 10 bases align to TRBD1. This CDR3 region has 12 residues. After removal of 6 bases from V and 4 bases from J, the junction contained 3 bases not matched to a gene. Germline CDR1 is SQVTM and CDR2 is ANQGSEA. For the CDR3, the DNA is TGCAGCGTCCCGGGACAGGGGTACGAGCAGTACTTC. It encodes CSVPGQGYEQYF.

This clonotype was counted ten times or more. The V gene is TRBV2, the J gene TRBJ1-5, with unresolved D. This CDR3 comprises 13 residues. The germline V gene encodes CDR1 SNHLY and CDR2 FYNNEI. V was shortened by 6 bases and J by 3 bases, with 9 bases between the two germline ends. The CDR3 region is CASSADHNQPQHF. The CDR3 coding sequence is TGTGCCAGCAGCGCGGACCACAATCAGCCCCAGCATTTT.

This clonotype appeared many times. The chain recombines TRBV3-1 with TRBJ2-1; TRBD2 aligns across 11 bases. This CDR3 has 14 residues. Germline CDR1 is LGHDT and CDR2 is YNNKEL (reference sequence). The V gene end was trimmed by 3 bases and the J gene end by 9 bases; junction bases not matched to a gene: 4. The CDR3 DNA reads TGTGCCAGCAGCCATAGCGGGGGGGCTCGTGAGCAGTTCTTC. This codes for CASSHSGGAREQFF.

This clonotype was seen repeatedly, ten times or more. CDR3 loop: CASSHRGQGAYEQYF. As DNA, the CDR3 is TGTGCCAGCAGTCACAGAGGACAGGGGGCCTACGAGCAGTACTTC. This chain links TRBV28 with TRBJ2-7; 10 bases agree with TRBD1. The ends lost 5 bases at V and 2 bases at J; junction bases unmatched: 6. The V gene's germline CDR1 is MDHEN and CDR2 SYDVKM. This CDR3 region has 15 residues.

The chain combines TRBV29-1 with TRBJ2-1, with 9 bases fitting TRBD2. V gave up 6 bases and J gave up 2 bases; unmatched junction bases: 5. This CDR3 contains 14 residues. In germline, CDR1 is SQVTM, CDR2 ANQGSEA. CDR3 residues: CSVGGTSTYNEQFF. In nucleotides, the CDR3 is TGCAGCGTGGGTGGGACTAGCACCTACAATGAGCAGTTCTTC.

This clonotype was seen many times. The rearrangement uses TRBV4-3 and TRBJ2-4; perhaps TRBD2 as D (5 bases). The V end lost 1 base, the J end lost 0 bases, and 7 bases lay between the germline ends. CDR3 size: 15 residues. Per the germline V gene, CDR1 is LGHNA and CDR2 is YSLEER. This CDR3 reads CASSQGGLAKNIQYF. CDR3 nucleotide sequence: TGCGCCAGCAGCCAAGGAGGACTAGCCAAAAACATTCAGTACTTC.

This clonotype was seen at least ten times. The chain carries TRBV14 and TRBJ1-5; D not resolved. The CDR3 spans 13 residues. The germline CDR1 and CDR2 sequences are SGHDN and FVKESK. Deletions cut 4 bases from V and 0 bases from J, with 4 bases between. CDR3 in DNA: TGTGCCAGCAGCCTATCTAGCAATCAGCCCCAGCATTTT. This gives the protein CASSLSSNQPQHF.

This clonotype was counted at least ten times. The rearrangement uses TRBV9 and TRBJ1-2; no reliable D call. The CDR3 sequence is 12 residues long. V gave up 4 bases and J gave up 5 bases, with 9 bases separating them. Looked up from germline, CDR1 is SGDLS and CDR2 is YYNGEE. The CDR3 DNA reads as TGTGCCAGCAGCAGGCAGGCTTATGGCTACACCTTC. It yields the protein CASSRQAYGYTF.

Only a few counts were recorded for this clonotype. The J gene is TRBJ2-5, the V gene TRBV7-8, with D possibly TRBD1 on 5 matching bases. The V end lost 5 bases, the J end lost 1 base, and 11 bases lay between the germline ends. Germline loops: CDR1 SGHVS, CDR2 FQNEAQ. This CDR3 spans 14 amino acids. CDR3 in DNA: TGTGCCAGCAGCCAGCAGGGCCTCCAAGAGACCCAGTACTTC. It codes for CASSQQGLQETQYF. Looking up the rest from reference TRBV7-8 and TRBJ2-5 gives the full variable domain: GAGVSQSPRYKVAKRGQDVALRCDPISGHVSLFWYQQALGQGPEFLTYFQNEAQLDKSGLPSDRFFAERPEGSVSTLKIQRTQQEDSAVYLCASSQQGLQETQYFGPGTRLLVL.

This clonotype occurred many times. The chain employs TRBV20-1 and TRBJ1-2, with TRBD1 as a possible D gene (5 bases). Germline-derived CDR1 and CDR2 are DFQATT and SNEGSKA (reference sequence). The CDR3 totals 15 residues. V dropped 6 bases and J dropped 5 bases, with 22 bases sitting between them. CDR3 loop: CSAGTGTLGGYGYTF. For the CDR3, the DNA is TGCAGTGCCGGGACCGGGACCTTAGGTGGTTATGGCTACACCTTC.

This clonotype has only a few counts. The rearrangement links TRBV5-1 to TRBJ1-5; D unresolved. Between the trimmed V and J ends, which lost 0 bases and 8 bases, there was a span of 21 bases. CDR1 and CDR2 from the germline V gene are SGHRS and YFSETQ. The CDR3 is 17 amino acids. The CDR3 DNA follows: TGCGCCAGCAGCTTGGCCGGTATGACCGACCTTGGGGAGCCCCAGCATTTT. Translated: CASSLAGMTDLGEPQHF.

This clonotype was seen many times. The chain recombines TRBV11-3 with TRBJ2-7; tentatively, D is TRBD2 (6 bases). Germline V CDR1 and CDR2: SGHNT, YENEEA. The V and J ends lost 0 bases and 4 bases respectively, with 7 bases between them. This CDR3 has 13 residues. The CDR3 reads CASSLEAGYEQYF. Written as DNA, the CDR3 is TGTGCCAGCAGCTTAGAGGCGGGGTACGAGCAGTACTTC.